Each of the 3 T cell receptor beta chains below was sequenced from the same sample in a study of vaccination and CD4 T cells after COVID-19 (dated by TCRdb to the early 2020s). The label giving this sample's treatment or condition can be read as: 10-day PBMC culture with coronavirus spike peptide pools or control peptides (ViraFEST assay). Library preparation was by PCR. Instrument used: Illumina iSeq 100. TCR sequencing of DNA from cultured CD4+ T cells used the Oncomine TCR Beta short-read assay at the Johns Hopkins FTIC core. TCRdb redid the processing of the public reads, applying fastp at Q25 and MiXCR, and retained in-frame beta chains. For every CDR3 protein sequence, its rows merge into one entry that carries the most common genes and DNA. This sample is represented by about 20,000 distinct CDR3 sequences; just under 30% of them were singletons. The ten largest account for over 15% of the sample.

These receptors' targets are unknown. Sequencing used cultured CD4+ T cells from blood. Every receptor here comes from a human donor with COVID-19.

The chain joins TRBV7-2 to TRBJ1-1; no definite D call. Trimming pared 3 bases from V and 2 bases from J, leaving 7 bases between. Germline loops: CDR1 SGHTA, CDR2 FQGNSA. This CDR3 region has 13 residues. As DNA, the CDR3 is TGTGCCAGCAGCTTTGGAGGAAACACTGAAGCTTTCTTT. Encoded protein: CASSFGGNTEAFF.

The rearrangement uses TRBV11-3 and TRBJ2-2; D is perhaps TRBD2 (6 bases). The CDR3 loop spans 15 amino acids. Germline loops: CDR1 SGHNT, CDR2 YENEEA. V shed 1 base and J shed 5 bases, with 11 bases lying between them. The chain's CDR3 is CASSLGPGRTGELFF. CDR3 bases: TGTGCCAGCAGCTTAGGGCCAGGGAGGACCGGGGAGCTGTTTTTT.

V gene TRBV7-2 combines with J gene TRBJ2-3; the match to TRBD2 covers 12 bases. The germline gives CDR1 SGHTA, CDR2 FQGNSA. The CDR3 runs 19 residues. V lost 5 bases, J lost 10 bases, and 22 bases stayed unmatched. CDR3: CASSPGLAGGGGLIGAQYF. The CDR3 DNA sequence: TGTGCCAGCAGCCCGGGGCTAGCGGGGGGGGGAGGGTTGATTGGGGCGCAGTATTTT. Full variable domain (remainder filled in from reference TRBV7-2 and TRBJ2-3): GAGVSQSPSNKVTEKGKDVELRCDPISGHTALYWYRQSLGQGLEFLIYFQGNSAPDKSGLPSDRFSAERTGGSVSTLTIQRTQQEDSAVYLCASSPGLAGGGGLIGAQYFGPGTRLTVL.